This T cell receptor beta chain was recovered during a study of post-analysis software for immune sequencing data. The CDR3 is 15 residues long. Germline V gene data show CDR1 as SEHNR and CDR2 as FQNEAQ (reference sequence). Trimming removed 4 bases at V and 1 base at J, with 11 bases between. Tagging with unique molecular identifiers was a feature of the TCR beta cDNA libraries. The yield from roughly 1 to 10 million T cells was roughly 500,000 cDNA molecules in total. In TCRdb, the PCR reads were re-called with MiXCR into one record per CDR3 protein. The sample lists around 200,000 distinct CDR3 sequences; 29% were seen once. For this clonotype: Its specificity is not known.

Study outcomes and limitations: The study found TRBV5-6, TRBV5-1 and TRBV20-1 among about five TRBV segments more frequent in patients than controls.

The chain recombines TRBV7-9 with TRBJ2-1; tentatively, D is TRBD1 or TRBD2 (5 bases each). The TCR sequence derives from a girl aged 2-17 years with multiple sclerosis. Sequenced material: blood. The CDR3 reads CASSCGGDSYNEQFF. The CDR3 DNA follows: TGTGCCAGCAGCTGTGGGGGTGATTCCTACAATGAGCAGTTCTTC.